The rows below give T cell receptor beta chains drawn from one sample of a study of T cell responses to AZD1222 COVID-19 vaccine. Here immunoSEQ multiplex PCR was the method, and the copy in TCRdb shows in-frame clones only, minus some. The data hold some 99,000 clones, with over 80% observed a single time. Sample: peripheral blood, taken on day 0 of AZD1222 vaccination. The receptor set was obtained from an adult in good health. The CDR3 runs from the conserved cysteine through the conserved F or W. The order of the fields is J gene, V gene, CDR3 protein.

TRBJ1-1,TRBV5-1,CASSFDLGGEAFF
TRBJ1-1,TRBV18,CASSPPDRNTEAFF
TRBJ1-4,TRBV7-9,CASSLVPAHGEKLFF
TRBJ1-3,TRBV7-6,CASSQGQGNSGNTIYF
TRBJ2-7,TRBV19,CASSIAGNGAGYEQYF
TRBJ1-2,TRBV18,CASSPPPGTYGYTF
TRBJ1-2,TRBV6-5,CASTRTTGGYGYTF
TRBJ1-4,TRBV25-1,CASSGPRNRGGEKLFF
TRBJ1-6,TRBV2,CASNGQALGVSPLHF
TRBJ1-6,TRBV4-1,CASSQRLDRINSPLHF
TRBJ2-7,TRBV5-1,CASSSGTSGDTTYEQYF
TRBJ1-5,TRBV6-1,CASSVAGNQPQHF
TRBJ1-1,TRBV5-1,CASSAPTWYGTEAFF